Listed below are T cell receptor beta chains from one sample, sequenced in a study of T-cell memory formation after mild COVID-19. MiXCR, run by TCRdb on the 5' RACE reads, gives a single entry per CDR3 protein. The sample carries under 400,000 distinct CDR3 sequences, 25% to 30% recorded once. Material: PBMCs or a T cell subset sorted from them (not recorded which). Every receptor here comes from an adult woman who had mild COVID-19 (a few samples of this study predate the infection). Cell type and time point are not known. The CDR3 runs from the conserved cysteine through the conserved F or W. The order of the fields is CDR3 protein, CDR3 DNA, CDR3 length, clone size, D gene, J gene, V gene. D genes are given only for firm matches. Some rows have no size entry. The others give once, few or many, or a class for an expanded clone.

cdr3_aa: CAISESGRSDIQYF
cdr3_nt: TGTGCCATCAGTGAAAGCGGGAGAAGCGACATTCAGTACTTC
cdr3_length: 14
clone_size: few
d_call: TRBD2
j_call: TRBJ2-4
v_call: TRBV10-3

cdr3_aa: CASSISPAGRNEQFF
cdr3_nt: TGTGCCAGTAGTATATCCCCCGCGGGAAGGAATGAGCAGTTCTTC
cdr3_length: 15
clone_size: NA
d_call: NA
j_call: TRBJ2-1
v_call: TRBV19

cdr3_aa: CASSYGVRNEQFF
cdr3_nt: TGTGCCAGCAGCTACGGTGTACGCAATGAGCAGTTCTTC
cdr3_length: 13
clone_size: NA
d_call: NA
j_call: TRBJ2-1
v_call: TRBV5-6

cdr3_aa: CASSPPGRSTDTQYF
cdr3_nt: TGTGCCAGCTCACCACCAGGACGTAGCACAGATACGCAGTATTTT
cdr3_length: 15
clone_size: once
d_call: NA
j_call: TRBJ2-3
v_call: TRBV18

cdr3_aa: CASSLVPGSDTQYF
cdr3_nt: TGTGCCAGCAGCTTAGTTCCAGGGTCAGATACGCAGTATTTT
cdr3_length: 14
clone_size: few
d_call: NA
j_call: TRBJ2-3
v_call: TRBV7-6

cdr3_aa: CSVGWGQGGTEAFF
cdr3_nt: TGCAGCGTTGGATGGGGGCAGGGAGGCACTGAAGCTTTCTTT
cdr3_length: 14
clone_size: few
d_call: NA
j_call: TRBJ1-1
v_call: TRBV29-1

cdr3_aa: CASRPGGYEQYF
cdr3_nt: TGTGCCAGTAGGCCCGGAGGGTACGAGCAGTACTTC
cdr3_length: 12
clone_size: NA
d_call: NA
j_call: TRBJ2-7
v_call: TRBV28

cdr3_aa: CASSSGASGSGTYNEQFF
cdr3_nt: TGTGCCAGCAGCTCCGGGGCTAGCGGGAGTGGGACCTACAATGAGCAGTTCTTC
cdr3_length: 18
clone_size: NA
d_call: TRBD2
j_call: TRBJ2-1
v_call: TRBV5-4

cdr3_aa: CASSASSGETQYF
cdr3_nt: TGCGCCAGCAGCGCCTCTAGCGGAGAGACCCAGTACTTC
cdr3_length: 13
clone_size: few
d_call: TRBD2
j_call: TRBJ2-5
v_call: TRBV5-1

cdr3_aa: CASSPRTATNYGYTF
cdr3_nt: TGTGCCAGCAGCCCTCGGACAGCCACTAACTATGGCTACACCTTC
cdr3_length: 15
clone_size: NA
d_call: NA
j_call: TRBJ1-2
v_call: TRBV7-2

cdr3_aa: CASSDQMGENTEAFF
cdr3_nt: TGTGCCAGCAGCGACCAAATGGGAGAGAACACTGAAGCTTTCTTT
cdr3_length: 15
clone_size: NA
d_call: NA
j_call: TRBJ1-1
v_call: TRBV11-3

cdr3_aa: CASSSGTSGMEQYF
cdr3_nt: TGTGCCAGCAGTTCCGGGACTAGCGGAATGGAGCAGTATTTT
cdr3_length: 14
clone_size: NA
d_call: TRBD2
j_call: TRBJ2-3
v_call: TRBV27

cdr3_aa: CASGLVVSAYYNEQFF
cdr3_nt: TGTGCTAGTGGTTTGGTAGTTAGCGCCTACTACAATGAGCAGTTCTTC
cdr3_length: 16
clone_size: NA
d_call: NA
j_call: TRBJ2-1
v_call: TRBV12-5

cdr3_aa: CASRPDRSEQFF
cdr3_nt: TGTGCCAGCAGGCCCGACAGAAGTGAGCAGTTCTTC
cdr3_length: 12
clone_size: many
d_call: NA
j_call: TRBJ2-1
v_call: TRBV11-2

cdr3_aa: CASSERLRGGADTQYF
cdr3_nt: TGTGCCAGCAGTGAAAGATTGCGGGGGGGAGCAGATACGCAGTATTTT
cdr3_length: 16
clone_size: few
d_call: TRBD2
j_call: TRBJ2-3
v_call: TRBV6-1

cdr3_aa: CASSSLRQGSDEQYF
cdr3_nt: TGTGCCAGCAGTTCACTCCGACAGGGGTCCGACGAGCAGTACTTC
cdr3_length: 15
clone_size: few
d_call: TRBD1
j_call: TRBJ2-7
v_call: TRBV28

cdr3_aa: CSVALASSYNEQFF
cdr3_nt: TGCAGCGTTGCCCTAGCGAGCTCCTACAATGAGCAGTTCTTC
cdr3_length: 14
clone_size: NA
d_call: NA
j_call: TRBJ2-1
v_call: TRBV29-1

cdr3_aa: CASTRLGNTIYF
cdr3_nt: TGTGCCAGCACCCGCCTCGGAAACACCATATATTTT
cdr3_length: 12
clone_size: NA
d_call: NA
j_call: TRBJ1-3
v_call: TRBV12-3/TRBV12-4

cdr3_aa: CASSQDGSPNYGYTF
cdr3_nt: TGTGCCAGCAGCCAAGACGGCAGCCCTAACTATGGCTACACCTTC
cdr3_length: 15
clone_size: few
d_call: NA
j_call: TRBJ1-2
v_call: TRBV14

cdr3_aa: CASTGGAEWLQYF
cdr3_nt: TGTGCCAGCACTGGTGGCGCCGAGTGGTTACAGTACTTC
cdr3_length: 13
clone_size: NA
d_call: NA
j_call: TRBJ2-7
v_call: TRBV25-1

cdr3_aa: CASSQDLPAGPYEQYF
cdr3_nt: TGTGCCAGCAGCCAAGATTTGCCAGCGGGGCCCTACGAGCAGTACTTC
cdr3_length: 16
clone_size: few
d_call: TRBD2
j_call: TRBJ2-7
v_call: TRBV3-1